The 16 T cell receptor beta chains below come from one sample, sequenced in a study of T cells in localized non-small cell lung cancer. The method was immunoSEQ multiplex PCR; TCRdb's version includes in-frame clones alone and lacks a portion of them. The sample has fewer than 20,000 clones, about 91% seen once; the top ten hold about a quarter. The sample was peripheral blood, taken before any cancer treatment. These receptors all come from a female donor of 60 years or more with stage III squamous cell lung carcinoma.

The rearrangement uses TRBV27 and TRBJ1-6; 7 bases align to TRBD1. The CDR3 contains 16 residues. The ends lost 3 bases at V and 6 bases at J; junction bases unmatched: 8. Germline V gene sequence: CDR1 MNHEY, CDR2 SMNVEV (reference sequence). The CDR3 is CASSFSLGGLNSPLHF. The CDR3 DNA reads as TGTGCCAGCAGTTTTTCCCTAGGGGGCCTTAATTCACCCCTCCACTTT.

V usage is TRBV18 and J usage is TRBJ2-3, with 10 bases lining up with TRBD2. The CDR3 sequence is 15 residues long. CDR1 KGHSH and CDR2 LQKENI come from the germline V gene. V lost 2 bases to trimming and J lost 6 bases; unmatched junction nucleotides: 5. The CDR3 sequence is CASSPASGGRDTQYF. The CDR3 nucleotides read TGTGCCAGCTCACCAGCTAGCGGGGGTCGCGATACGCAGTATTTT.

The V call is TRBV10-3, the J call TRBJ2-7; D unclear. The CDR3 is made up of 11 amino acids. V was cut by 2 bases and J by 5 bases, with 4 bases left in between. Germline V gene sequence: CDR1 ENHRY, CDR2 SYGVKD. CDR3 loop: CAISEGNEQYF. In DNA form, the CDR3 reads TGTGCCATCAGTGAGGGAAACGAGCAGTACTTC.

The chain has TRBV30 and TRBJ1-6, with TRBD1 matching over 8 bases. V lost 4 bases to trimming and J lost 7 bases; unmatched junction nucleotides: 3. CDR3 length: 13 amino acids. The germline gives CDR1 GTSNPN, CDR2 SVGIG (reference sequence). The CDR3 protein is CAWKDRENSPLHF. The DNA for the CDR3 is TGTGCCTGGAAGGACAGGGAGAATTCACCCCTCCACTTT.

The rearrangement joins TRBV11-2 to TRBJ2-1, with TRBD2 as a possible D gene (6 bases). This CDR3 spans 18 amino acids. V lost 3 bases to trimming and J lost 1 base, with 19 bases between them. Germline V gene data show CDR1 as SGHAT and CDR2 as FQNNGV. The CDR3 nucleotides read TGTGCCAGCAGCTTTTCGGCGGGGACCTCTCTTTCCTACAATGAGCAGTTCTTC. It specifies CASSFSAGTSLSYNEQFF.

This chain uses TRBV19 with TRBJ1-4; 7 nucleotides match TRBD1. Trimming took 6 bases from V and 6 from J; bases not matched to a gene: 7. This CDR3 has 14 amino acids. Germline values: CDR1 LNHDA, CDR2 SQIVND (reference sequence). In DNA form, the CDR3 reads TGTGCCAGTAGAAAGACAGGGTCGGATGAAAAACTGTTTTTT. Translating gives CASRKTGSDEKLFF.

V is TRBV19 and J is TRBJ2-1; possibly TRBD2 for D (5 bases). The CDR3 is 15 amino acids. Between the trimmed V and J ends, which lost 6 bases and 0 bases, there was a span of 12 bases. Looked up from germline, CDR1 is LNHDA and CDR2 is SQIVND (reference sequence). The DNA for the CDR3 is TGTGCCAGTAGGCGGACTGAAAGCTCCTACAATGAGCAGTTCTTC. Protein sequence: CASRRTESSYNEQFF.

The CDR3 nucleotides read TGCGCCAGCAGCTTGACGTGGACAGGGAGTGGTGAGGCTTTCTTT. Its translation: CASSLTWTGSGEAFF. The V call is TRBV5-1, the J call TRBJ1-1, with TRBD1 matching 8 bases. CDR1 and CDR2 (germline): SGHRS, YFSETQ. V lost 1 base, J lost 11 bases, and 13 bases stayed unmatched. There are 15 residues in the CDR3.

The chain recombines TRBV11-1 with TRBJ2-5, with TRBD2 matching over 8 bases. The CDR3 sequence is 14 residues long. After removal of 0 bases from V and 5 bases from J, the junction contained 2 bases not matched to a gene. Germline values: CDR1 SGHAT, CDR2 FQDESV (reference sequence). This CDR3 reads CASSLAGLGETQYF. CDR3 bases: TGTGCCAGCAGCTTAGCGGGACTAGGGGAGACCCAGTACTTC.

The chain joins TRBV7-8 to TRBJ1-1; D not certain. Germline-derived CDR1 and CDR2 are SGHVS and FQNEAQ. Trimming stripped 1 base from V and 1 base from J, with 10 bases between. The CDR3 is made up of 15 amino acids. The CDR3, as DNA: TGTGCCAGCAGCTTAGTGTCGGGATCGAACACTGAAGCTTTCTTT. It yields the protein CASSLVSGSNTEAFF.

V and J are TRBV2 and TRBJ1-5; 9 bases agree with TRBD1. The length of the CDR3 is 14 residues. V lost 4 bases and J lost 2; bases outside the gene matches: 0. Germline V gene data show CDR1 as SNHLY and CDR2 as FYNNEI. The CDR3 spells CASSGTGGNQPQHF. The DNA of the CDR3 is TGTGCCAGCAGTGGGACAGGGGGCAATCAGCCCCAGCATTTT.

The J gene is TRBJ1-5, the V gene TRBV7-8, with a weak D call TRBD1 (5 bases). Trimming took 5 bases from V and 0 from J, leaving 20 bases between them. Germline lookup yields CDR1 SGHVS and CDR2 FQNEAQ. The CDR3 totals 18 residues. This CDR3 reads CASSPRGGADNSNQPQHF. CDR3 sequence (DNA): TGTGCCAGCAGCCCCCGCGGCGGGGCTGATAATAGCAATCAGCCCCAGCATTTT.

The chain employs TRBV14 and TRBJ1-6; D uncertain. Deletions cut 2 bases from V and 7 bases from J, with 9 bases between. Germline CDR1 and CDR2: SGHDN and FVKESK. The CDR3 has 14 amino acids. The CDR3 region has the DNA TGTGCCAGCAGCCAACTCCAGTTCAATTCACCCCTCCACTTT. This sequence encodes CASSQLQFNSPLHF.

The chain uses TRBV6-1 and TRBJ2-3; 8 bases map to TRBD2. After removal of 11 bases from V and 4 bases from J, the junction contained 11 bases not matched to a gene. There are 14 residues in the CDR3. Germline CDR1 is MNHNS and CDR2 is SASEGT. CDR3 amino acids: CAGTPGRGPDTQYF. The DNA of the CDR3 is TGTGCCGGCACTCCCGGGAGGGGACCAGATACGCAGTATTTT.

The V and J genes are TRBV18 and TRBJ1-1; D unresolved. Germline lookup yields CDR1 KGHSH and CDR2 LQKENI. The length of the CDR3 is 13 residues. The V and J ends lost 0 bases and 1 base respectively, with 3 bases between them. DNA for the CDR3: TGTGCCAGCTCACCACCTAGGAACACTGAAGCTTTCTTT. This codes for CASSPPRNTEAFF.

The chain employs TRBV9 and TRBJ2-1; 7 bases line up with TRBD1. This CDR3 has 11 residues. The J segment lost 5 bases and the V segment lost 7 bases, leaving 0 bases of the junction unmatched. CDR1 is SGDLS, CDR2 YYNGEE, per germline. In DNA, the CDR3 is TGTGCCAGCCAGGGGGACAATGAGCAGTTCTTC. This gives the protein CASQGDNEQFF.